Each of the 30 T cell receptor beta chains below was sequenced from the same sample in a study of radiotherapy plus CTLA-4 blockade in lung cancer. TCRdb keeps only in-frame clones here, not all; method: immunoSEQ multiplex PCR. The table records approximately 82,000 clones, about 80% of them present only once. The source material was peripheral blood, sampled from a patient treated with radiotherapy plus ipilimumab. The receptor source for this set is a human donor with non-small cell lung cancer that progressed on radiotherapy plus ipilimumab.

The rearrangement joins TRBV6-1 to TRBJ2-3; no reliable D call. The CDR3 covers 15 residues. Germline values: CDR1 MNHNS, CDR2 SASEGT. Trimming pared 1 base from V and 1 base from J, leaving 9 bases between. As DNA, the CDR3 is TGTGCCAGCAGTGAAGGGGCTCATCGCACAGATACGCAGTATTTT. It codes for CASSEGAHRTDTQYF.

The V call is TRBV4-2, the J call TRBJ1-1; D remains unclear. The V and J ends lost 3 bases and 4 bases respectively, with 15 bases between them. The length of the CDR3 is 15 residues. Looked up from germline, CDR1 is LGHNA and CDR2 is YNFKEQ. CDR3 coding DNA: TGTGCCAGCAGCCAGGAAGTGTTGGGAGCCACTGAAGCTTTCTTT. Its protein product is CASSQEVLGATEAFF.

J is TRBJ2-7 and V is TRBV5-6, with 9 bases matching TRBD2. The junction had 2 bases not matched to a gene; V was cut back by 1 base and J by 6 bases. Germline CDR1 reads SGHDT; CDR2 reads YYEEEE. This CDR3 has 13 amino acids. CDR3 sequence reads: CASSLWTSVEQYF. CDR3 nucleotide sequence: TGTGCCAGCAGCTTGTGGACTAGCGTCGAGCAGTACTTC. The full variable domain, completed using reference TRBV5-6 and TRBJ2-7, is DAGVTQSPTHLIKTRGQQVTLRCSPKSGHDTVSWYQQALGQGPQFIFQYYEEEERQRGNFPDRFSGHQFPNYSSELNVNALLLGDSALYLCASSLWTSVEQYFGPGTRLTVT.

This chain connects TRBV9 to TRBJ1-2; 7 bases line up with TRBD1. CDR1 and CDR2 from the germline V gene are SGDLS and YYNGEE. The CDR3 has 18 residues. J lost 3 bases, V lost 1 base, and 15 bases had no gene match. The CDR3 bases are TGTGCCAGCAGCGTAAGTTCTCGGCAGGGGGTCTGGCACTATGGCTACACCTTC. This translates into CASSVSSRQGVWHYGYTF.

This chain links TRBV19 with TRBJ1-6, with 8 bases aligning to TRBD1. Germline V gives CDR1 LNHDA, CDR2 SQIVND (reference sequence). This CDR3 region has 14 residues. V was pared by 6 bases and J by 6 bases, with 4 bases of the junction left unmatched. As DNA, the CDR3 is TGTGCCAGTAGGACGACAGGGGCTAATTCACCCCTCCACTTT. This sequence encodes CASRTTGANSPLHF.

This chain uses TRBV5-1 with TRBJ2-7; no clear D. This CDR3 comprises 13 residues. Germline V gene data show CDR1 as SGHRS and CDR2 as YFSETQ. The germline V and J ends were trimmed by 0 bases and 1 base, with 5 bases remaining between them. The CDR3 bases are TGCGCCAGCAGCTTGGACAGATCCTACGAGCAGTACTTC. As protein: CASSLDRSYEQYF. Drawing the rest from reference TRBV5-1 and TRBJ2-7, the complete variable domain is KAGVTQTPRYLIKTRGQQVTLSCSPISGHRSVSWYQQTPGQGLQFLFEYFSETQRNKGNFPGRFSGRQFSNSRSEMNVSTLELGDSALYLCASSLDRSYEQYFGPGTRLTVT.

The rearrangement uses TRBV7-3 and TRBJ1-1, with D unclear. The ends were cut back, 5 bases at V and 4 bases at J, with 17 bases in the middle. CDR1 is SGHTA and CDR2 is FQGTGA in the germline V gene. The CDR3 sequence is 15 residues long. The DNA of the CDR3 is TGTGCCAGCAGCCTTCATGGAACCGGCGGCACTGAAGCTTTCTTT. Its protein product is CASSLHGTGGTEAFF.

This rearrangement joins TRBV29-1 to TRBJ2-3; 8 bases line up with TRBD1. The CDR3 extends over 13 amino acids. Germline V gene sequence: CDR1 SQVTM, CDR2 ANQGSEA. Trimming took 3 bases from V and 6 from J; bases not matched to a gene: 5. CDR3 in amino acids: CSVDAQGGDTQYF. DNA for the CDR3: TGCAGCGTTGACGCACAGGGGGGCGATACGCAGTATTTT.

This clone is a singleton in its sample. The chain recombines TRBV7-2 with TRBJ1-1; D remains unclear. V lost 5 bases to trimming and J lost 6 bases, with 16 bases between them. This CDR3 contains 14 residues. CDR1 is SGHTA and CDR2 is FQGNSA in the germline V gene. This CDR3 reads CASSLPTQSPEAFF. As DNA, the CDR3 is TGTGCCAGCAGCCTACCGACCCAGTCGCCTGAAGCTTTCTTT.

V and J are TRBV7-9 and TRBJ1-4, with 9 bases lining up with TRBD1. Germline CDR1 is SEHNR and CDR2 is FQNEAQ (reference sequence). The CDR3 sequence is 14 residues long. Losses at the gene ends were 5 bases for V and 7 bases for J; bases not matched to a gene: 5. CDR3 loop: CASSQDRGGEKLFF. In nucleotides, the CDR3 is TGTGCCAGCAGCCAGGACAGGGGCGGTGAAAAACTGTTTTTT. Complete variable domain (other parts from reference TRBV7-9 and TRBJ1-4): DTGVSQNPRHKITKRGQNVTFRCDPISEHNRLYWYRQTLGQGPEFLTYFQNEAQLEKSRLLSDRFSAERPKGSFSTLEIQRTEQGDSAMYLCASSQDRGGEKLFFGSGTQLSVL.

In its sample, this clone was seen a few times. V usage is TRBV19 and J usage is TRBJ2-2; unclear D gene. V was trimmed by 5 bases and J by 5 bases, leaving 12 bases between them. Germline V CDR1 and CDR2: LNHDA, SQIVND (reference sequence). This CDR3 is 14 amino acids long. This CDR3 reads CASSEVGRTGELFF. CDR3 coding DNA: TGTGCCAGTAGTGAGGTCGGCAGGACCGGGGAGCTGTTTTTT.

V is TRBV5-4 and J is TRBJ2-4; 8 nucleotides match TRBD1. V dropped 7 bases and J dropped 2; count of bases not matched to a gene: 11. Germline V gene sequence: CDR1 SGHNT, CDR2 YYREEE (reference sequence). The CDR3 runs to 16 residues. The CDR3: CASQQGGTGSKNIQYF. CDR3 sequence (DNA): TGTGCCAGCCAACAGGGGGGTACGGGATCCAAAAACATTCAGTACTTC.

The chain combines TRBV19 with TRBJ1-5; no clear D gene. Germline lookup yields CDR1 LNHDA and CDR2 SQIVND (reference sequence). The CDR3 contains 14 residues. Trimming shortened V by 7 bases and J by 5 bases, and 15 bases separated the two germline ends. The CDR3 sequence: CASNMDGSHQPQHF. The CDR3 DNA reads TGTGCCAGTAACATGGACGGGTCACATCAGCCCCAGCATTTT.

This chain joins TRBV5-1 and TRBJ1-2; 7 nucleotides match TRBD1. Germline V CDR1 and CDR2: SGHRS, YFSETQ. V was clipped by 0 bases and J by 12 bases; unmatched bases: 11. The CDR3 loop spans 14 amino acids. Here the CDR3 reads CASSLGGQNPFHTF. CDR3 nucleotide sequence: TGCGCCAGCAGCTTGGGGGGACAGAATCCGTTTCACACCTTC.

The chain is built from TRBV7-8 and TRBJ1-2; D remains unclear. The CDR3 is made up of 15 amino acids. V was shortened by 0 bases and J by 0 bases, with 8 bases between the two germline ends. From germline, CDR1 is SGHVS and CDR2 FQNEAQ. Here the CDR3 reads CASSLALISNYGYTF. The CDR3 coding sequence is TGTGCCAGCAGCTTAGCCCTCATCTCTAACTATGGCTACACCTTC.

The chain joins TRBV6-5 to TRBJ1-3, with unresolved D. The ends were cut back, 6 bases at V and 0 bases at J, with 12 bases in the middle. CDR3 length: 15 residues. CDR1 is MNHEY, CDR2 SVGAGI, per germline. The CDR3 sequence: CASSPTAGSGNTIYF. Written as DNA, the CDR3 is TGTGCCAGCAGCCCGACGGCCGGCTCTGGAAACACCATATATTTT.

The chain carries TRBV9 and TRBJ1-5, with D possibly TRBD1 on 6 matching bases. CDR1 SGDLS and CDR2 YYNGEE come from the germline V gene. This CDR3 contains 14 residues. The ends were cut back, 4 bases at V and 5 bases at J, with 13 bases in the middle. The chain's CDR3 is CASSPSGGHQPQHF. CDR3 nucleotide sequence: TGTGCCAGCAGCCCTTCGGGGGGCCATCAGCCCCAGCATTTT.

This chain connects TRBV4-2 to TRBJ2-1; D might be TRBD2 (5 bases). V shed 0 bases and J shed 6 bases, with 12 bases lying between them. The CDR3 is 15 amino acids. Looked up from germline, CDR1 is LGHNA and CDR2 is YNFKEQ. The CDR3 reads CASSQDGGNGNEQFF. CDR3 sequence (DNA): TGTGCCAGCAGCCAAGATGGAGGTAACGGCAATGAGCAGTTCTTC.

The rearrangement links TRBV5-1 to TRBJ2-3; D not resolved. The CDR3 has 15 residues. With 0 bases removed from V and 1 base from J, the gap between germline ends came to 9 bases. In germline, CDR1 is SGHRS, CDR2 YFSETQ. The CDR3 region has the DNA TGCGCCAGCAGCTTGGCCTCCGTTGGCACAGATACGCAGTATTTT. It yields the protein CASSLASVGTDTQYF.

The CDR3 nucleotides are TGTGCCAGCAGCCCCGGATTACATGAGCAGTTCTTC. Its translation is CASSPGLHEQFF. V gene TRBV9 combines with J gene TRBJ2-1; D remains ambiguous. The V end was cut by 4 bases, the J end by 8 bases, with 10 bases between. Germline V gives CDR1 SGDLS, CDR2 YYNGEE. The CDR3 extends over 12 amino acids. Based on the CDR3 plus reference TRBV9 and TRBJ2-1, the full variable domain is DSGVTQTPKHLITATGQRVTLRCSPRSGDLSVYWYQQSLDQGLQFLIQYYNGEERAKGNILERFSAQQFPDLHSELNLSSLELGDSALYFCASSPGLHEQFFGPGTRLTVL.

The J gene is TRBJ2-1, the V gene TRBV4-2; no clear D gene. CDR1 and CDR2 from the germline V gene are LGHNA and YNFKEQ. V lost 0 bases to trimming and J lost 4 bases, with 7 bases between them. The CDR3 is made up of 14 amino acids. The CDR3 protein is CASSQDQPYNEQFF. As DNA, the CDR3 is TGTGCCAGCAGCCAAGATCAGCCTTACAATGAGCAGTTCTTC.

The chain uses TRBV30 and TRBJ2-7, with 8 bases aligning to TRBD1. From germline, CDR1 is GTSNPN and CDR2 SVGIG (reference sequence). The CDR3 contains 14 residues. Trimming at V came to 0 bases and at J to 7 bases, leaving 8 bases not matched to a gene. The CDR3: CAWSVGTGFREQYF. In DNA form, the CDR3 reads TGTGCCTGGAGTGTAGGGACAGGCTTCCGAGAGCAGTACTTC.

This sequence joins TRBV7-3 and TRBJ2-1, with 12 bases that match TRBD2. The CDR3 runs to 17 residues. Germline CDR1 and CDR2: SGHTA and FQGTGA. Trimming took 2 bases from V and 8 from J; bases not matched to a gene: 10. The CDR3 here is CASSLWASGRAGDEQFF. The DNA for the CDR3 is TGTGCCAGCAGCTTATGGGCTAGCGGGAGGGCCGGTGATGAGCAGTTCTTC.

The CDR3 sequence: CASSQGLAGAETQYF. The CDR3 region has the DNA TGCGCCAGCAGCCAAGGGCTAGCGGGAGCAGAGACCCAGTACTTC. This chain uses TRBV4-3 with TRBJ2-5, with 10 bases lining up with TRBD2. CDR3 size: 15 residues. V was clipped by 1 base and J by 4 bases; unmatched bases: 3. The germline CDR1 and CDR2 sequences are LGHNA and YSLEER.

The CDR3 nucleotides are TGTGCCAGCAAGCCGGGACAGGGTGGGTACACTGAAGCTTTCTTT. This codes for CASKPGQGGYTEAFF. V gene TRBV2 combines with J gene TRBJ1-1; 9 nucleotides line up with TRBD1. This CDR3 comprises 15 residues. The trim removed 7 bases at V and 3 bases at J, leaving 9 bases unmatched. CDR1 and CDR2 (germline): SNHLY, FYNNEI. The entire variable domain, with the rest obtained from reference TRBV2 and TRBJ1-1, is as follows: EPEVTQTPSHQVTQMGQEVILRCVPISNHLYFYWYRQILGQKVEFLVSFYNNEISEKSEIFDDQFSVERPDGSNFTLKIRSTKLEDSAMYFCASKPGQGGYTEAFFGQGTRLTVV.

Comments on this clone: Additional DNA sequences in this sample encode the identical CDR3. The chain combines TRBV4-3 with TRBJ1-1; TRBD1 agrees at 7 bases. This CDR3 region has 13 residues. Germline V gives CDR1 LGHNA, CDR2 YSLEER. V lost 2 bases and J lost 3; bases outside the gene matches: 0. The CDR3 coding sequence is TGCGCCAGCAGCCAAACAGGGGACACTGAAGCTTTCTTT. Translating gives CASSQTGDTEAFF.

This chain joins TRBV30 and TRBJ1-1, with a tentative D call TRBD1 (5 bases). Germline V gives CDR1 GTSNPN, CDR2 SVGIG (reference sequence). V lost 8 bases and J lost 9, with 16 bases in between. The CDR3 extends over 11 amino acids. The CDR3 DNA reads TGTGCCGCCCTAAGGGGAACCAAAGCTTTCTTT. This translates into CAALRGTKAFF. Together with reference TRBV30 and TRBJ1-1, the CDR3 gives the full variable domain: SQTIHQWPATLVQPVGSPLSLECTVEGTSNPNLYWYRQAAGRGLQLLFYSVGIGQISSEVPQNLSASRPQDRQFILSSKKLLLSDSGFYLCAALRGTKAFFGQGTRLTVV.

The chain links TRBV9 to TRBJ2-5; 10 bases fit TRBD2. CDR3 length equals 16 residues. The germline V gene has CDR1 SGDLS and CDR2 YYNGEE. With V trimmed by 4 bases and J by 4 bases, 10 bases remained unmatched. CDR3 loop: CASSPGASGGGETQYF. The DNA of the CDR3 is TGTGCCAGCAGCCCCGGGGCTAGCGGGGGAGGAGAGACCCAGTACTTC. The variable domain in full, with the rest retrieved from reference TRBV9 and TRBJ2-5, is DSGVTQTPKHLITATGQRVTLRCSPRSGDLSVYWYQQSLDQGLQFLIQYYNGEERAKGNILERFSAQQFPDLHSELNLSSLELGDSALYFCASSPGASGGGETQYFGPGTRLLVL.

This chain joins TRBV11-3 and TRBJ2-3, with D possibly matching TRBD2 (7 bases). This CDR3 has 15 residues. Looked up from germline, CDR1 is SGHNT and CDR2 is YENEEA. V was cut by 5 bases and J by 0 bases, with 12 bases left in between. The CDR3 DNA is TGTGCCAGCAGCCGCCGGGGGGCTAGCACAGATACGCAGTATTTT. It encodes CASSRRGASTDTQYF.

This chain joins TRBV5-4 and TRBJ1-2; TRBD1 aligns across 10 bases. After removal of 0 bases from V and 6 bases from J, the junction contained 2 bases not matched to a gene. The germline V gene encodes CDR1 SGHNT and CDR2 YYREEE (reference sequence). This CDR3 is built from 14 residues. The CDR3 DNA sequence: TGTGCCAGCAGCTTGGGTGGGACAGGGGATGGCTACACCTTC. Its translation is CASSLGGTGDGYTF.